The 15 T cell receptor beta chains below all came from one sample that was sequenced in a study of technical replicates of blood from a few donors (dated 2017 in TCRdb). The library was prepared using the immunoSEQ multiplex PCR assay. TCRdb's version of the immuneACCESS table is confined to in-frame rearrangements and falls short of the full clone set. An unresolved V gene accounts for under half of the shortfall where checked; the remainder is of unknown origin. For this sample the table gives tens of thousands of clones, of which about 83% were detected only once. The ten largest clones represent less than 5.5% of the sample. Sequences were obtained from PBMCs. These receptor sequences come from a human donor in good health. Some clones in this sample may be carry-over from other donors' samples.

V and J are TRBV7-2 and TRBJ2-5, with a possible D match to TRBD2 (6 bases). Germline CDR1 SGHTA, CDR2 FQGNSA. The CDR3 extends over 15 amino acids. Trimming stripped 5 bases from V and 2 bases from J, with 15 bases between. The CDR3 DNA sequence: TGTGCCAGCAGCGGGCTTGGGGGGAGGCAAGAGACCCAGTACTTC. It encodes CASSGLGGRQETQYF.

The rearrangement uses TRBV19 and TRBJ1-1; D uncertain. CDR1 is LNHDA and CDR2 is SQIVND in the germline V gene (reference sequence). CDR3 size: 15 residues. V was pared by 4 bases and J by 5 bases, with 17 bases between. The CDR3 here is CASSTQGGMGTEAFF. As DNA, the CDR3 is TGTGCCAGTAGTACCCAAGGCGGGATGGGGACTGAAGCTTTCTTT.

The V call is TRBV20-1, the J call TRBJ1-2; unclear D gene. The CDR3 totals 11 residues. Per the germline V gene, CDR1 is DFQATT and CDR2 is SNEGSKA (reference sequence). Trimming removed 2 bases from V and 2 bases from J, with 3 bases in between. CDR3 bases: TGCAGTGCTAGACAAAACTATGGCTACACCTTC. This encodes CSARQNYGYTF.

This sequence joins TRBV5-1 and TRBJ2-7; TRBD1 matches at 11 bases. Germline trimming cut 4 bases from V and 4 bases from J; bases unmatched to any gene: 10. The CDR3 is made up of 16 amino acids. Looked up from germline, CDR1 is SGHRS and CDR2 is YFSETQ. CDR3 protein: CASSEGGQGASYEQYF. The CDR3 nucleotides are TGCGCCAGCAGCGAGGGTGGACAGGGGGCTAGTTACGAGCAGTACTTC.

The rearrangement uses TRBV7-9 and TRBJ1-5; tentative D call: TRBD1 (5 bases). V dropped 2 bases and J dropped 0 bases, with 14 bases sitting between them. This CDR3 is built from 17 residues. Per the germline V gene, CDR1 is SEHNR and CDR2 is FQNEAQ (reference sequence). The CDR3: CASSLMKGGDSNQPQHF. The CDR3 nucleotides read TGTGCCAGCAGCTTAATGAAGGGAGGGGATAGCAATCAGCCCCAGCATTTT. Variable domain in full (rest from reference TRBV7-9 and TRBJ1-5): DTGVSQNPRHKITKRGQNVTFRCDPISEHNRLYWYRQTLGQGPEFLTYFQNEAQLEKSRLLSDRFSAERPKGSFSTLEIQRTEQGDSAMYLCASSLMKGGDSNQPQHFGDGTRLSIL.

The gene calls are TRBV5-3 and TRBJ2-7, with D maybe TRBD2 (6 bases). TRBV5-3 is reported as an ORF; its role is uncertain. This CDR3 is 15 amino acids long. The V and J ends lost 3 bases and 4 bases respectively, with 17 bases between them. The CDR3 sequence is CARSSPQEGRYEQYF. For the CDR3, the DNA is TGTGCCAGAAGCTCCCCCCAGGAGGGACGGTACGAGCAGTACTTC.

This sequence joins TRBV29-1 and TRBJ2-1; D is unclear. Per the germline V gene, CDR1 is SQVTM and CDR2 is ANQGSEA. V dropped 3 bases and J dropped 6 bases, with 15 bases sitting between them. The CDR3 contains 14 residues. The CDR3 DNA reads as TGCAGCGTTGAGGGTGGCCGACTCAGCAATGAGCAGTTCTTC. It codes for CSVEGGRLSNEQFF.

The chain is built from TRBV4-2 and TRBJ2-1, with 7 positions matching TRBD1. This CDR3 comprises 15 residues. Germline V gene data show CDR1 as LGHNA and CDR2 as YNFKEQ. V was clipped by 0 bases and J by 8 bases; unmatched bases: 7. CDR3 nucleotides: TGTGCCAGCAGCCAAGATAGAGAAGGGGGCGATGAGCAGTTCTTC. Protein product: CASSQDREGGDEQFF.

The chain couples TRBV5-1 to TRBJ1-2; D is possibly TRBD1 (6 bases). From germline, CDR1 is SGHRS and CDR2 YFSETQ. Trimming stripped 0 bases from V and 2 bases from J, with 11 bases between. The CDR3 has 15 amino acids. The CDR3: CASSLEGDPNYGYTF. For the CDR3, the DNA is TGCGCCAGCAGCTTGGAGGGGGACCCGAACTATGGCTACACCTTC.

The chain has TRBV29-1 and TRBJ2-6; TRBD1 agrees at 7 bases. CDR3 length: 16 residues. CDR1 is SQVTM and CDR2 is ANQGSEA in the germline V gene. With V trimmed by 8 bases and J by 2 bases, 12 bases remained unmatched. CDR3 nucleotides: TGCAGCCGACCGGGGACAGTCCATCCTGGGGCCAACGTCCTGACTTTC. Its protein is CSRPGTVHPGANVLTF.

V usage is TRBV4-2 and J usage is TRBJ2-7; the D is unclear. Looked up from germline, CDR1 is LGHNA and CDR2 is YNFKEQ. The CDR3 is made up of 14 amino acids. V was shortened by 0 bases and J by 0 bases, with 6 bases between the two germline ends. This chain's CDR3 is CASSQEYISYEQYF. The CDR3 DNA sequence: TGTGCCAGCAGCCAAGAATACATCTCCTACGAGCAGTACTTC.

The rearrangement uses TRBV25-1 and TRBJ1-2; D is undetermined. Trimming left V 3 bases short and J 3 bases short, with 11 bases between. The CDR3 runs to 14 residues. Germline V gives CDR1 MGHDK, CDR2 SYGVNS. This CDR3 is CASSDPYMDYGYTF. The CDR3, as DNA: TGTGCCAGCAGTGATCCATACATGGACTATGGCTACACCTTC.

The chain joins TRBV12-5 to TRBJ1-5; D is unclear. The CDR3 is 14 residues long. Per germline, CDR1 LGHNT and CDR2 FRNRAP. Trimming pared 4 bases from V and 3 bases from J, leaving 10 bases between. DNA for the CDR3: TGTGCTAGTGGTTCCACCAGTTTCAATCAGCCCCAGCATTTT. It is translated as CASGSTSFNQPQHF. Supplemented by reference TRBV12-5 and TRBJ1-5, the full variable domain reads DARVTQTPRHKVTEMGQEVTMRCQPILGHNTVFWYRQTMMQGLELLAYFRNRAPLDDSGMPKDRFSAEMPDATLATLKIQPSEPRDSAVYFCASGSTSFNQPQHFGDGTRLSIL.

This rearrangement joins TRBV4-2 to TRBJ2-7; perhaps TRBD2 as D (5 bases). The germline V and J ends were trimmed by 0 bases and 7 bases, with 22 bases remaining between them. The CDR3 extends over 17 amino acids. Per germline, CDR1 LGHNA and CDR2 YNFKEQ. The DNA of the CDR3 is TGTGCCAGCAGCCAAGATCGCGCCCTCCTACCTCCGGGAGAGCAGTACTTC. Protein sequence: CASSQDRALLPPGEQYF.

The chain joins TRBV19 to TRBJ1-2, with TRBD1 as a possible D gene (6 bases). This CDR3 has 15 residues. V was pared by 7 bases and J by 4 bases, with 19 bases between. The V gene's germline CDR1 is LNHDA and CDR2 SQIVND (reference sequence). DNA for the CDR3: TGTGCCAGTACCACCGGCAGGGGATATAGCTATGGCTACACCTTC. Its protein product is CASTTGRGYSYGYTF.